This T cell receptor (beta chain) was recovered during a study of blood T cell repertoires in COVID-19. Study at large: COVID-19 samples, acute and convalescent, were from the United States, Italy and Spain. The analysed material was cDNA or gDNA that came from T cells, B-cell-depleted T cells, or PBMCs.

Under the authors' procedure: From reference gene primer amplification, estimates of nucleated cell counts were derived. Produced via immunoSEQ multiplex PCR; TCRdb's table is partial and in-frame only. V and J calls plus clone size are reproduced from that table; the DNA served to infer D and trimming. Found here are about 490,000 clones, 70% to 90% of them singletons; the top ten hold approximately 3.2%. The sequence came from a human donor in a cohort sampled during active COVID-19. The specimen sequenced was peripheral blood.

The CDR3 nucleotides are TGTGCCAGCATAGCGACTAGCGGGAGCCCCGGGGAGCTGTTTTTT. Amino acids: CASIATSGSPGELFF. The gene calls are TRBV2 and TRBJ2-2, with 12 bases that match TRBD2. The V gene end was trimmed by 7 bases and the J gene end by 6 bases; junction bases not matched to a gene: 6. The germline V gene encodes CDR1 SNHLY and CDR2 FYNNEI. The CDR3 runs 15 residues.